This T cell receptor beta chain was recorded in a study of T cells in Graves' hyperthyroidism and ophthalmopathy. Whole-study context: Peripheral blood was obtained at initial diagnosis, preceding any treatment. The study's findings and limits: Blood held most thyroid clonotypes expanded above 0.001 frequency.

RNA transcripts served as the template for amplifying TCR beta CDR3 regions. An initial round of RT-PCR targeting the TCR CDR3 relied on the HTBI primer set. Using its own MiXCR run on the multiplex PCR reads, TCRdb lists one record per CDR3 protein. The sample holds over 450,000 distinct CDR3 sequences; 14% are singletons and the top ten take 17%. In this sample, this clonotype turned up a few times. Its target is unknown. The ends were cut back, 0 bases at V and 11 bases at J, with 17 bases in the middle. Germline values: CDR1 SGHRS, CDR2 YFSETQ. The CDR3 length is 14 residues. Based on clinical symptoms, serum thyroxine and TRAb, thyroid ultrasound and orbital computed tomography, diagnoses were reached.

The V and J genes are TRBV5-1 and TRBJ1-1; D might be TRBD1 (5 bases). The sequenced sample was blood. This TCR was recovered from a woman aged 18 to 35 with Graves' hyperthyroidism. The CDR3 protein is CASSLVGTDSGAFF. CDR3 DNA: TGCGCCAGCAGCTTGGTGGGGACGGACTCGGGGGCTTTCTTT.